This is a list of T cell receptor beta chains from one sample in a study of identical twins. MiXCR, applied by TCRdb to the 5' RACE reads, yields one record per CDR3 protein. The repertoire includes roughly 690,000 distinct CDR3 sequences, less than 7% of them detected once, and around 2% sits in the top ten. Sequenced input: naive T cells sorted from blood. These receptors were obtained from a man aged 18 to 29 in good health. Both conserved end residues are part of each CDR3. The order of the fields is D gene, V gene, clone size, J gene, CDR3 DNA, CDR3 protein. A D gene is named only where the DNA matches it firmly. Expanded clones get a size class; other rows say once, few or many, or leave the size out.

TRBD1	TRBV9	many	TRBJ1-2	TGTGCCAGCAGCGTAGCCCCAAGGGCAGGGGGCGACTATGGCTACACCTTC	CASSVAPRAGGDYGYTF
NA	TRBV5-1	few	TRBJ1-4	TGCGCCAGCAGCTTACCGGGGGTTGGGAATGAAAAACTGTTTTTT	CASSLPGVGNEKLFF
TRBD2	TRBV20-1	many	TRBJ2-5	TGCAGTGCTAGAGATGGGAGGGGCCCAGAGACCCAGTACTTC	CSARDGRGPETQYF
TRBD1	TRBV20-1	many	TRBJ2-7	TGCAGTGCTAGAGCCGGGACAGGGAGGTCCTACGAGCAGTACTTC	CSARAGTGRSYEQYF
TRBD2	TRBV27	many	TRBJ2-1	TGTGCCAGCGGGCCGGGACTAGCGGGAGGGTGGTCCTACAATGAGCAGTTCTTC	CASGPGLAGGWSYNEQFF
TRBD2	TRBV3-1	NA	TRBJ2-2	TGTGCCAGCAGCCCAGCGGGAGGGCCGGGCACCGGGGAGCTGTTTTTT	CASSPAGGPGTGELFF
TRBD2	TRBV27	NA	TRBJ2-2	TGTGCCAGCAGTCCGAGCGGGAAGACCACCGGGGAGCTGTTTTTT	CASSPSGKTTGELFF
TRBD2	TRBV5-1	many	TRBJ2-3	TGCGCCAGCAGCTTAATAGCGGGAGATACGCAGTATTTT	CASSLIAGDTQYF
NA	TRBV30	NA	TRBJ1-2	TGTGCCTGGGGTTCCGGGACGGGGAACTATGGCTACACCTTC	CAWGSGTGNYGYTF
TRBD2	TRBV11-2	NA	TRBJ2-1	TGTGCCAGCAGCCGCCGACTAGCGGGAGGGAGGGGGTTTAGCAATGAGCAGTTCTTC	CASSRRLAGGRGFSNEQFF
NA	TRBV14	NA	TRBJ2-3	TGTGCCAGCAGCCAAAAGGGAGCGAATCAGTATTTT	CASSQKGANQYF
TRBD1	TRBV3-1	many	TRBJ1-1	TGTGCCAGCAGCCAATTGACAGGGGGAACTGAAGCTTTCTTT	CASSQLTGGTEAFF
NA	TRBV3-1	few	TRBJ1-2	TGTGCCAGCAGCCCCTCCGGGACCGGCTGGGCTAACTATGGCTACACCTTC	CASSPSGTGWANYGYTF
NA	TRBV4-3	many	TRBJ1-4	TGCGCCAGCAGCCAAGAGCCACAAGGGGGGCTGAGTGAAAAACTGTTTTTT	CASSQEPQGGLSEKLFF
NA	TRBV7-2	many	TRBJ1-1	TGTGCCAGCAGCTTAGCCGGACGGACGAACACTGAAGCTTTCTTT	CASSLAGRTNTEAFF